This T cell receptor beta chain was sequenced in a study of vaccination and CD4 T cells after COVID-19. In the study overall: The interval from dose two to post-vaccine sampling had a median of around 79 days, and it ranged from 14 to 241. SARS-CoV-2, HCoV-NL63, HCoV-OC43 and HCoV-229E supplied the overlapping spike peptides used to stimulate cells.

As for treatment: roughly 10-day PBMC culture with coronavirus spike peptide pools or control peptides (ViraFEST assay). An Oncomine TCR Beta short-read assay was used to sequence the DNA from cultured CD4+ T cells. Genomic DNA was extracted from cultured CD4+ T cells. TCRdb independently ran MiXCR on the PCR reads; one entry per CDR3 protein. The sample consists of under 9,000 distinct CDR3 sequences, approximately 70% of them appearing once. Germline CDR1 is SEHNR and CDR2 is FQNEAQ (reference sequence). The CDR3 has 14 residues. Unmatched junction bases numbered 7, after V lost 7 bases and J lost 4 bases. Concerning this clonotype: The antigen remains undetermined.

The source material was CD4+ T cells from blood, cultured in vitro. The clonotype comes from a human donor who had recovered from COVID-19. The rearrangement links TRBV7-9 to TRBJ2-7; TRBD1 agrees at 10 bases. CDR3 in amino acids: CASTTRQGAYEQYF. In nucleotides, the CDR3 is TGTGCCAGCACTACAAGACAGGGGGCGTACGAGCAGTACTTC.